This T cell receptor beta chain was profiled in a study of control samples from healthy donors and cancer patients. The CDR3 contains 14 residues. Germline CDR1 and CDR2: MNHNY and SVGAGI (reference sequence). Between the trimmed V and J ends, which lost 11 bases and 0 bases, there was a span of 16 bases. The protocol was immunoSEQ multiplex PCR, while the TCRdb copy is restricted to in-frame clones and leaves out a portion. The sample consists of under 450,000 clones, approximately 92% of them appearing once. Sequenced: PBMCs. The chain uses TRBV6-6 and TRBJ2-5, with D possibly called TRBD1 or TRBD2 (6 bases each). The sequence was collected from a man in his forties with head and neck cancer. The CDR3 here is CAGGRRGHQETQYF. The CDR3 nucleotides are TGTGCCGGGGGGCGCAGGGGCCACCAAGAGACCCAGTACTTC.